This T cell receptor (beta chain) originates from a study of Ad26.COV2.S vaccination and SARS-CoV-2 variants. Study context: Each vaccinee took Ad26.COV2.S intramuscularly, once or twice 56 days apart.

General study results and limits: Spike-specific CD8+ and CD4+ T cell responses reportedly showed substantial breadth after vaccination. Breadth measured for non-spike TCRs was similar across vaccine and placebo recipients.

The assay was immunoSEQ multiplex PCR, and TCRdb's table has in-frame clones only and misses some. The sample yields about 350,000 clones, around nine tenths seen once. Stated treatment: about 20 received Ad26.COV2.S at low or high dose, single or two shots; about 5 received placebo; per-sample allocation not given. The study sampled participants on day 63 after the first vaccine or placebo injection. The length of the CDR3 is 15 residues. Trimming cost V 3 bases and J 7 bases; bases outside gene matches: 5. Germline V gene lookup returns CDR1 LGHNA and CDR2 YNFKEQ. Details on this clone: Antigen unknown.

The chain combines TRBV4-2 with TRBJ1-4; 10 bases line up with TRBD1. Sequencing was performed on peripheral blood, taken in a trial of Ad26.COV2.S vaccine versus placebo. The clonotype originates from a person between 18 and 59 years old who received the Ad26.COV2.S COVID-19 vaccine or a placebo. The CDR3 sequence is CASSQSGTGVEKLFF. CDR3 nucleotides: TGTGCCAGCAGCCAGTCCGGGACAGGGGTTGAAAAACTGTTTTTT.